This T cell receptor beta chain was sequenced during a study of cytomegalovirus exposure and HLA in healthy donors. With 60 Vbeta and 13 Jbeta primers, the PCR was carried out. Method: immunoSEQ multiplex PCR; TCRdb's copy keeps in-frame clones and lacks some. The sample has about 150,000 clones; about two thirds are singletons. Study observations and caveats: A missense variant in DCLRE1C was later tied to TCR beta V- and J-gene trimming. The number of N-insertions in an Asian-associated ancestry cluster was reportedly below the roughly 670-donor mean in a later analysis.

Germline V lookup: CDR1 SGDLS, CDR2 YYNGEE. Trimming pared 4 bases from V and 2 bases from J, leaving 16 bases between. The CDR3 is made up of 15 amino acids. Points on this clone: Its antigen is as yet unknown.

The sample consisted of PBMCs. The chain carries TRBV9 and TRBJ2-7, with D perhaps TRBD2 (5 bases). This TCR was sampled from a man in his 60s in good health and CMV-seronegative. Written as DNA, the CDR3 is TGTGCCAGCAGCCCATTCGGAGGAACTACCTACGAGCAGTACTTC. The encoded protein is CASSPFGGTTYEQYF.